One sample yielded the 19 T cell receptor beta chains listed below, sequenced in a study of early T cells in non-severe SARS-CoV-2 infection. TCRdb reprocessed the 5' RACE reads with MiXCR, giving one entry per CDR3 protein. The repertoire has fewer than 110,000 distinct CDR3 sequences, 11% of them found once; the top ten carry about 7.6%. Sequencing used whole blood. The receptors here all came from an adult who was a healthcare worker with PCR-confirmed SARS-CoV-2 infection or an uninfected control (not recorded which).

This clonotype has only a few counts. The chain couples TRBV30 to TRBJ2-1; D unclear. Germline loops: CDR1 GTSNPN, CDR2 SVGIG (reference sequence). This CDR3 is built from 13 residues. V lost 0 bases and J 5 bases, leaving 8 bases between the germline ends. The CDR3 reads CAWSVGLHNEQFF. CDR3 DNA: TGTGCCTGGAGTGTCGGCTTGCACAATGAGCAGTTCTTC.

The CDR3 coding sequence is TGTGCCAGCAGCTTAGTGCTAGCGCCACAAGAGACCCAGTACTTC. It encodes CASSLVLAPQETQYF. V usage is TRBV7-6 and J usage is TRBJ2-5; perhaps TRBD2 as D (6 bases). Trimming stripped 1 base from V and 2 bases from J, with 11 bases between. Germline V gene data show CDR1 as SGHVS and CDR2 as FNYEAQ. This CDR3 is 15 amino acids long.

This clonotype came up many times. CDR3 amino acids: CSALAGGDNEQFF. CDR3 in DNA: TGCAGTGCCCTAGCGGGAGGGGACAATGAGCAGTTCTTC. The chain combines TRBV20-1 with TRBJ2-1, with 12 bases that match TRBD2. Per the germline V gene, CDR1 is DFQATT and CDR2 is SNEGSKA (reference sequence). The CDR3 length is 13 residues. V dropped 6 bases and J dropped 5; count of bases not matched to a gene: 2.

V gene TRBV6-6 combines with J gene TRBJ2-4; the D call may be TRBD1 or TRBD2 (5 bases each). This CDR3 is 11 amino acids long. Germline CDR1 reads MNHNY; CDR2 reads SVGAGI (reference sequence). The V end was cut by 8 bases, the J end by 8 bases, with 10 bases between. The CDR3 DNA sequence: TGTGCCAGCGGGGGTGGATACATTCAGTACTTC. Translating it yields CASGGGYIQYF.

This clonotype was seen ten or more times. The V gene is TRBV19, the J gene TRBJ2-3; the match to TRBD2 covers 8 bases. Losses at the gene ends were 4 bases for V and 7 bases for J; bases not matched to a gene: 7. This CDR3 has 14 amino acids. Germline V lookup: CDR1 LNHDA, CDR2 SQIVND (reference sequence). CDR3 residues: CASSTGLGTNTQYF. CDR3 DNA sequence: TGTGCCAGTAGTACGGGACTAGGTACGAATACGCAGTATTTT.

In its sample, this clonotype was seen a few times. This sequence joins TRBV20-1 and TRBJ1-5; D is uncertain. This CDR3 spans 17 amino acids. Looked up from germline, CDR1 is DFQATT and CDR2 is SNEGSKA (reference sequence). The V gene lost 0 bases and the J gene lost 4 bases, with 19 bases spanning the gap. For the CDR3, the DNA is TGCAGTGCTAGAGAATCAGGCGAATGGCGGTTTAATCAGCCCCAGCATTTT. Translated, it gives CSARESGEWRFNQPQHF.

This clonotype occurred a few times. The chain couples TRBV20-1 to TRBJ2-3; 9 nucleotides match TRBD2. Germline trimming cut 5 bases from V and 1 base from J; bases unmatched to any gene: 7. This CDR3 is 15 amino acids long. In germline, CDR1 is DFQATT, CDR2 SNEGSKA (reference sequence). CDR3 coding DNA: TGCAGTGCTCCAGCAGGCGGGAGGGGCACAGATACGCAGTATTTT. It yields the protein CSAPAGGRGTDTQYF.

This clonotype has a handful of counts. V is TRBV10-1 and J is TRBJ2-1; D remains unclear. The germline CDR1 and CDR2 sequences are WNHNN and SYGVQD (reference sequence). Trimming left V 2 bases short and J 7 bases short, with 6 bases between. The CDR3 contains 12 residues. CDR3 coding DNA: TGCGCCAGCAGTGAGATAGCAAATGAGCAGTTCTTC. Translation: CASSEIANEQFF.

This clonotype was observed at least ten times. The chain's CDR3 is CASSETQDTGELFF. CDR3 bases: TGTGCCAGCAGCGAAACGCAGGACACCGGGGAGCTGTTTTTT. The chain has TRBV7-9 and TRBJ2-2; D not resolved. The ends were cut back, 5 bases at V and 3 bases at J, with 10 bases in the middle. Germline assignment: CDR1 SEHNR and CDR2 FQNEAQ (reference sequence). There are 14 residues in the CDR3.

This chain joins TRBV7-9 and TRBJ2-1; D remains unclear. This CDR3 comprises 13 residues. Trimming pared 6 bases from V and 5 bases from J, leaving 11 bases between. Germline V gives CDR1 SEHNR, CDR2 FQNEAQ (reference sequence). CDR3 in DNA: TGTGCCAGCAGACCCGACCCCGACAATGAGCAGTTCTTC. As protein: CASRPDPDNEQFF.

The sample holds a few counts of this clonotype. This rearrangement joins TRBV7-9 to TRBJ1-1; the D is unclear. V was trimmed by 1 base and J by 7 bases, leaving 16 bases between them. This CDR3 spans 15 amino acids. The V gene's germline CDR1 is SEHNR and CDR2 FQNEAQ (reference sequence). CDR3 in DNA: TGTGCCAGCAGCTTAGTAGGCCCGAGGGAGCTTGAAGCTTTCTTT. Translating gives CASSLVGPRELEAFF.

This clonotype has at least ten counts. This chain links TRBV7-2 with TRBJ2-1; D unresolved. The V gene lost 3 bases and the J gene lost 4 bases, with 7 bases spanning the gap. Germline V gene lookup returns CDR1 SGHTA and CDR2 FQGNSA. CDR3 length: 13 amino acids. The CDR3 reads CASSLEPYNEQFF. In DNA form, the CDR3 reads TGTGCCAGCAGCTTGGAGCCGTACAATGAGCAGTTCTTC.

This clonotype was detected ten times or more. The chain has TRBV19 and TRBJ1-2; 9 positions match TRBD1. Germline V lookup: CDR1 LNHDA, CDR2 SQIVND (reference sequence). Unmatched junction bases numbered 7, after V lost 3 bases and J lost 5 bases. This CDR3 spans 15 amino acids. CDR3 loop: CASSIGQGRGYGYTF. CDR3 in DNA: TGTGCCAGTAGTATCGGACAGGGGCGCGGGTATGGCTACACCTTC.

The chain is built from TRBV18 and TRBJ2-1; D is ambiguous. V gave up 2 bases and J gave up 7 bases, with 9 bases separating them. The CDR3 covers 13 residues. Germline loops: CDR1 KGHSH, CDR2 LQKENI. The CDR3 region is CASSPGIRNEQFF. DNA for the CDR3: TGTGCCAGCTCACCAGGGATTAGAAATGAGCAGTTCTTC.

The chain joins TRBV5-1 to TRBJ2-2; 11 positions agree with TRBD2. Germline V gene sequence: CDR1 SGHRS, CDR2 YFSETQ. This CDR3 has 15 amino acids. V gave up 5 bases and J gave up 4 bases; unmatched junction bases: 4. The CDR3 protein is CASRLAGDSTGELFF. CDR3 in DNA: TGCGCCAGCAGACTAGCGGGAGATAGCACCGGGGAGCTGTTTTTT.

In this sample, this clonotype turned up many times. The CDR3 here is CASSLAVEQFF. CDR3 coding DNA: TGTGCCAGCAGCCTTGCGGTCGAGCAGTTCTTC. This chain joins TRBV12-3 or TRBV12-4 and TRBJ2-1; no reliable D call. V was cut by 6 bases and J by 10 bases, with 10 bases left in between. The length of the CDR3 is 11 residues.

This clonotype occurred many times. The V gene is TRBV4-1, the J gene TRBJ2-1; 7 nucleotides align to TRBD1. Germline-derived CDR1 and CDR2 are MGHRA and YSYEKL. The CDR3 has 18 residues. V lost 4 bases and J lost 0; bases outside the gene matches: 12. The CDR3: CASSLVLRQGSSYNEQFF. CDR3 coding DNA: TGCGCCAGCAGCCTGGTCCTGCGACAGGGAAGCTCCTACAATGAGCAGTTCTTC.

The V gene is TRBV7-9, the J gene TRBJ2-7; TRBD2 agrees at 7 bases. The CDR3 runs 14 residues. Germline V gives CDR1 SEHNR, CDR2 FQNEAQ (reference sequence). V lost 5 bases, J lost 3 bases, and 7 bases stayed unmatched. CDR3 in amino acids: CASSASGILYEQYF. The CDR3 bases are TGTGCCAGCAGCGCGAGCGGGATACTCTACGAGCAGTACTTC.

The chain carries TRBV2 and TRBJ2-7, with 7 bases identical to TRBD2. V lost 6 bases and J lost 2; bases outside the gene matches: 10. The germline V gene has CDR1 SNHLY and CDR2 FYNNEI. CDR3 size: 15 residues. The CDR3 region has the DNA TGTGCCAGCAGGAGGGAGGGGAGTCCAACCTACGAGCAGTACTTC. It encodes CASRREGSPTYEQYF. The complete variable domain, with remaining parts taken from reference TRBV2 and TRBJ2-7, reads EPEVTQTPSHQVTQMGQEVILRCVPISNHLYFYWYRQILGQKVEFLVSFYNNEISEKSEIFDDQFSVERPDGSNFTLKIRSTKLEDSAMYFCASRREGSPTYEQYFGPGTRLTVT.